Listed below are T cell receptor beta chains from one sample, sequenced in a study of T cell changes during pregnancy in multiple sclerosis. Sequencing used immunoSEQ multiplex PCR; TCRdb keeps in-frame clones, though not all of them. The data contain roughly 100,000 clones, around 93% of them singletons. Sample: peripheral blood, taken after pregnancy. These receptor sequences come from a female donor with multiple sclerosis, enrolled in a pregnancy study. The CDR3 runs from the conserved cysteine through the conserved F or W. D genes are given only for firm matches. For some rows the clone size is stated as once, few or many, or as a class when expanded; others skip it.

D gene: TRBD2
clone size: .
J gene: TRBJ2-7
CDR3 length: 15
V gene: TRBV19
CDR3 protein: CASSTLAGTLGEQYF
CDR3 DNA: TGTGCCAGTAGTACCTTAGCGGGGACGCTTGGGGAGCAGTACTTC

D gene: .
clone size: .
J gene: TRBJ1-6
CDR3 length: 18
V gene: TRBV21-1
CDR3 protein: CASSKEIRIRGGGLPLHF
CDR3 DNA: TGTGCCAGCAGCAAAGAAATTCGCATTCGGGGGGGAGGGTTACCCCTCCACTTT

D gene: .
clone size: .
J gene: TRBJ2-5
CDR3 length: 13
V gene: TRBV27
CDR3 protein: CASSARTKETQYF
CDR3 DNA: TGTGCCAGCAGTGCGCGGACAAAAGAGACCCAGTACTTC

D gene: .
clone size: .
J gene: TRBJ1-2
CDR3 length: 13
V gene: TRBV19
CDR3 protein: CASSVRGYYGYTF
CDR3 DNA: TGTGCCAGTAGCGTCAGGGGTTACTATGGCTACACCTTC

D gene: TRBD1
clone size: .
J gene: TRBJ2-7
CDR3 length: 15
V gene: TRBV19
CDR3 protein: CASSTPGQGTYEQYF
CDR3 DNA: TGTGCCAGTAGTACGCCGGGACAGGGCACCTACGAGCAGTACTTC

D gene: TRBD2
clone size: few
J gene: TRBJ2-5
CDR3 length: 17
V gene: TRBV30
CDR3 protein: CAWSVLGASGGSWAQYF
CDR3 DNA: TGTGCCTGGAGTGTTCTCGGTGCTAGCGGGGGGTCATGGGCCCAGTACTTC

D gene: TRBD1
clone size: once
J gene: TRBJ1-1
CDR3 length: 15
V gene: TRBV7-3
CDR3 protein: CASSPTGGRNTEAFF
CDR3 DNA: TGTGCCAGCAGCCCAACAGGGGGCAGGAACACTGAAGCTTTCTTT

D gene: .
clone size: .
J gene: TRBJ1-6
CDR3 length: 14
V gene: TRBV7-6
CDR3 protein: CASSLESRSSPLHF
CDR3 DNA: TGTGCCAGCAGCCTAGAATCGAGGAGCTCACCCCTCCACTTT

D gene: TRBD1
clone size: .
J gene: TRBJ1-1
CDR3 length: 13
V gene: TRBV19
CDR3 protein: CASSSPGQVEAFF
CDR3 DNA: TGTGCCAGTAGTTCCCCGGGACAGGTTGAAGCTTTCTTT

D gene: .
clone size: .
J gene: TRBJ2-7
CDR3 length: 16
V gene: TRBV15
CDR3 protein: CATITQEREPPQKKYF
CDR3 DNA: TGTGCCACCATCACCCAGGAACGAGAGCCCCCTCAGAAGAAGTACTTC

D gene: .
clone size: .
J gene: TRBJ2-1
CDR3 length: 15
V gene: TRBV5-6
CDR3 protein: CASSLGGRPYNEQFF
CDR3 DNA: TGTGCCAGCAGCTTGGGAGGTAGGCCCTACAATGAGCAGTTCTTC

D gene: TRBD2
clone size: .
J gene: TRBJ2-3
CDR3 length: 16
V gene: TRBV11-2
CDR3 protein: CASSLDSGGASDTQYF
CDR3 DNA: TGTGCCAGCAGCTTAGATTCGGGGGGGGCCTCAGATACGCAGTATTTT

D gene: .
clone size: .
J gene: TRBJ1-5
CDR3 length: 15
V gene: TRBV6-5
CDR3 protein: CASKLGSHSNQPQHF
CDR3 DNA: TGTGCCAGCAAACTCGGGTCCCATAGCAATCAGCCCCAGCATTTT

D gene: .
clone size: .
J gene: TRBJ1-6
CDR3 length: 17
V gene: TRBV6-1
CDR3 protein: CASSEAFGYSYNSPLHF
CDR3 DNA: TGTGCCAGCAGTGAAGCGTTCGGTTACTCCTATAATTCACCCCTCCACTTT

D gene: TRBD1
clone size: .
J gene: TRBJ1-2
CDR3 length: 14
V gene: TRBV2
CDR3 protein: CASSEGGTGYGYTF
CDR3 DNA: TGTGCCAGCAGTGAGGGCGGGACAGGGTATGGCTACACCTTC

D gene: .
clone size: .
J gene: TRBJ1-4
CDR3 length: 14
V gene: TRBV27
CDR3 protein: CASSWTGVNEKLFF
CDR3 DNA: TGTGCCAGCAGCTGGACGGGAGTTAATGAAAAACTGTTTTTT

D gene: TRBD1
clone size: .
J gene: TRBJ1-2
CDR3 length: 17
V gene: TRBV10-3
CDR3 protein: CAISSTGGTASINGYTF
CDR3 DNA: TGTGCCATCAGCTCGACAGGGGGGACTGCCTCAATCAATGGCTACACCTTC

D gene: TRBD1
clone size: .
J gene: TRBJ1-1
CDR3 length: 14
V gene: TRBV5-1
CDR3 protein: CASSLEAGGTEAFF
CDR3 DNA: TGCGCCAGCAGCTTGGAGGCAGGGGGCACTGAAGCTTTCTTT

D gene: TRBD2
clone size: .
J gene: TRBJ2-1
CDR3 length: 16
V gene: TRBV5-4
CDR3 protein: CASSLVGRGYNNEQFF
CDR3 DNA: TGTGCCAGCAGCTTGGTCGGGAGGGGGTACAACAATGAGCAGTTCTTC

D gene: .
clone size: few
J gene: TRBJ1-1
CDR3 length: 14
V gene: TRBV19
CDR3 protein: CASSGSWPPIEAFF
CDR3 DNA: TGTGCCAGTAGTGGGAGTTGGCCCCCCATTGAAGCTTTCTTT

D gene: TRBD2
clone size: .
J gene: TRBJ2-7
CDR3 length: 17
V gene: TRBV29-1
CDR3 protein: CSVEAPPLEGGGHEQYF
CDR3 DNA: TGCAGCGTTGAAGCCCCCCCTCTGGAGGGCGGGGGACACGAGCAGTACTTC

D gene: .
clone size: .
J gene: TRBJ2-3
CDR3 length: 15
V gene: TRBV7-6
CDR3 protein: CASSLVRGGTDTQYF
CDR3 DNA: TGTGCCAGCAGCTTAGTCAGGGGAGGCACAGATACGCAGTATTTT

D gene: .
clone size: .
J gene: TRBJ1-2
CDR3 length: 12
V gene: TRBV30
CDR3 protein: CAWGGFSYGYTF
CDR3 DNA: TGTGCCTGGGGGGGGTTTTCCTATGGCTACACCTTC

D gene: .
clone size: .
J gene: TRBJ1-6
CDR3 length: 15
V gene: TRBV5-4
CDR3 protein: CASSPSGQLNSPLHF
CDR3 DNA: TGTGCCAGCAGCCCGAGTGGACAGCTTAATTCACCCCTCCACTTT

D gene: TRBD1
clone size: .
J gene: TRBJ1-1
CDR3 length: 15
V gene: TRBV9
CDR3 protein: CASSVGGTGDPEAFF
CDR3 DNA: TGTGCCAGCAGCGTAGGAGGGACAGGGGATCCTGAAGCTTTCTTT

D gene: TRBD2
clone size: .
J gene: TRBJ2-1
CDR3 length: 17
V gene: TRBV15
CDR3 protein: CATSSLGTSGTYNEQFF
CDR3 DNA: TGTGCCACCAGCAGCTTGGGAACTAGCGGGACATACAATGAGCAGTTCTTC

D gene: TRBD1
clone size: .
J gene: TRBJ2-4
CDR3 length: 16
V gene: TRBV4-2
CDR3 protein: CASSQGPRQGADIQYF
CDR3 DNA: TGTGCCAGCAGCCAAGGACCCCGACAGGGGGCCGACATTCAGTACTTC

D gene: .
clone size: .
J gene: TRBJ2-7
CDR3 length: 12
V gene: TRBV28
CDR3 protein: CASQGSPYEQYF
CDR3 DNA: TGTGCCAGCCAGGGGTCCCCCTACGAGCAGTACTTC

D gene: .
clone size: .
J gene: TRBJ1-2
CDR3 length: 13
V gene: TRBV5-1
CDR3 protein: CASSLGRVEGYTF
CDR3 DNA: TGCGCCAGCAGCTTGGGTCGGGTCGAGGGCTACACCTTC

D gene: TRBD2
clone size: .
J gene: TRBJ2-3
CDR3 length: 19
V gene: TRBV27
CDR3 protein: CASTLWAGTSGINTDTQYF
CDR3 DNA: TGTGCCAGCACCCTTTGGGCCGGGACTAGCGGGATAAACACAGATACGCAGTATTTT

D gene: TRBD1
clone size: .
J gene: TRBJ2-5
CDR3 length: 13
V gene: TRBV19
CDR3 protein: CASSTGGQETQYF
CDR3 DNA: TGTGCCAGTAGCACAGGGGGACAAGAGACCCAGTACTTC

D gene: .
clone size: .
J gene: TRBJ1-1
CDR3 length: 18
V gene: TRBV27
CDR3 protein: CASNRQGGRLFLNTEAFF
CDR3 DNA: TGTGCCAGTAATAGGCAGGGAGGGAGACTTTTTCTGAACACTGAAGCTTTCTTT

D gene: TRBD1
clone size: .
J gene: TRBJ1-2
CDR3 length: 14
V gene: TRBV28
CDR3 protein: CASSLTGGNYGYTF
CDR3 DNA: TGTGCCAGCAGCTTGACAGGGGGCAACTATGGCTACACCTTC

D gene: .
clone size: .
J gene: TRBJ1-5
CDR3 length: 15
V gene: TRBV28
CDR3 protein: CASSPDRYYNQPQHF
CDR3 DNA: TGTGCCAGCAGTCCGGACAGATACTACAATCAGCCCCAGCATTTT

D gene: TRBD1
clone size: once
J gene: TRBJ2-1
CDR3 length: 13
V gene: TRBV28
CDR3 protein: CASTHDRDNEQFF
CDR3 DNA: TGTGCCAGCACCCATGACAGGGACAATGAGCAGTTCTTC

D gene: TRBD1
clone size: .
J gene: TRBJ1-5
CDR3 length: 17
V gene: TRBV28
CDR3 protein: CASSPDRGPYSNQPQHF
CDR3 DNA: TGTGCCAGCAGTCCCGACAGGGGCCCATATAGCAATCAGCCCCAGCATTTT

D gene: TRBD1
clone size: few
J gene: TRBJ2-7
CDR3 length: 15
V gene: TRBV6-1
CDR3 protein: CASSEPGQGSYEQYF
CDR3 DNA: TGTGCCAGCAGTGAACCGGGACAGGGGTCCTACGAGCAGTACTTC

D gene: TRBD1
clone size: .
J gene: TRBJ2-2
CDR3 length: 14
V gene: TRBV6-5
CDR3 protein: CASRPTGVSGELFF
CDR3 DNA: TGTGCCAGCAGGCCTACAGGGGTTTCCGGGGAGCTGTTTTTT

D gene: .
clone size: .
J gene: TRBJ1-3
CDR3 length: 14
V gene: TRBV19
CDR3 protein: CASSIRSSGNTIYF
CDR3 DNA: TGTGCCAGTAGTATACGGTCCTCTGGAAACACCATATATTTT

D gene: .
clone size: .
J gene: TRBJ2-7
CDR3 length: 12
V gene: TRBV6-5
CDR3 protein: CASSKGAYEQYF
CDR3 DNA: TGTGCCAGCAGCAAAGGAGCCTACGAGCAGTACTTC

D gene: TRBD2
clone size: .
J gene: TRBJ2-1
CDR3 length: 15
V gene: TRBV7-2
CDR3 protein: CASSLGTSGYNEQFF
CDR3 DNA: TGTGCCAGCAGCTTAGGGACTAGCGGATACAATGAGCAGTTCTTC